This is a list of T cell receptor beta chains from one sample in a study of read filtering for tumor transcriptome and immune sequencing. TCRdb fed the reads into MiXCR, producing one record per CDR3 protein. Of approximately 62,000 distinct CDR3 sequences in the sample, approximately 18% were seen once. The sample consisted of a population of CD138-negative cells sorted from bone marrow. These receptors were obtained from a donor at least 40 years old with multiple myeloma. Both conserved end residues are part of each CDR3. Each record gives: J gene, D gene, clone size, V gene, CDR3 DNA, CDR3 protein. The D gene is left open where the match is weak. Some rows mark clone size as missing; the rest say once, few, many or name a class of expanded clone.

TRBJ2-7 | NA | many | TRBV3-1 | TGTGCCAGCAGCCAAGCCCAGTGGGCAGGGGGGTCCTACGAGCAGTACTTC | CASSQAQWAGGSYEQYF
TRBJ1-3 | NA | NA | TRBV3-1 | TGTGCCAGCAGCCCGGGCGGGGGAAACACCATATATTTT | CASSPGGGNTIYF
TRBJ1-4 | TRBD1 | few | TRBV7-8 | TGTGCCAGCAGTTCGACAGGGAGCGGTGAAAAACTGTTTTTT | CASSSTGSGEKLFF
TRBJ2-1 | NA | many | TRBV20-1 | TGCAGTGCCACATTAGTCAGGGGCAATGAGCAGTTCTTC | CSATLVRGNEQFF
TRBJ1-1 | NA | many | TRBV2 | TGTGCCAGCAGCACGATAGAAGCTTTCTTT | CASSTIEAFF
TRBJ1-5 | NA | many | TRBV7-2 | TGTGCCAGCAGCTTACCACAACAGCCCCAGCATTTT | CASSLPQQPQHF
TRBJ2-5 | TRBD2 | many | TRBV6-2/TRBV6-3 | TGTGCCAGCAGTCCAGACCGGGGGGGCCGAGAGACCCAGTACTTC | CASSPDRGGRETQYF
TRBJ2-7 | NA | NA | TRBV20-1 | TGCAGTGCTAGAGATAGGAGATACGTTTACGAGCAGTACTTC | CSARDRRYVYEQYF
TRBJ2-6 | NA | many | TRBV29-1 | TGCAGCGTTTTTAGCAGTGACTCTGGGGCCAACGTCCTGACTTTC | CSVFSSDSGANVLTF
TRBJ1-3 | NA | NA | TRBV28 | TGTGCCAGCGGGGGACCAATGTCCACTGCGGCTCAGGGCTCTTACACTGGAAACACCATATATTTT | CASGGPMSTAAQGSYTGNTIYF
TRBJ2-5 | TRBD1 | medium-sized | TRBV5-1 | TGCGCCAGCAGCTTGGCCCGGACAGGGGGCCAAGAGACCCAGTACTTC | CASSLARTGGQETQYF
TRBJ2-1 | TRBD2 | NA | TRBV15 | TGTGCCACCAGCAGAGATCCCCTAGCGGGAGGATCCTACAATGAGCAGTTCTTC | CATSRDPLAGGSYNEQFF
TRBJ2-1 | TRBD2 | NA | TRBV5-1 | TGCGCCAGCAAAACGCGGGAGGAGTCCTACAATGAGCAGTTCTTC | CASKTREESYNEQFF
TRBJ1-1 | NA | NA | TRBV11-2 | TGTGCCAGCAGCTCCCTCCGTCGCAGACGAAACACTGAAGCTTTCTTT | CASSSLRRRRNTEAFF
TRBJ2-5 | TRBD1 | many | TRBV20-1 | TGCAGTGCTGGTAGTGTACAGGGGGAGACCCAGTACTTC | CSAGSVQGETQYF
TRBJ2-2 | TRBD2 | many | TRBV2 | TGTGCCAGCTCCGCGGGAGTCGCGAACACCGGGGAGCTGTTTTTT | CASSAGVANTGELFF
TRBJ2-3 | NA | many | TRBV5-1 | TGCGCCAGCAGCTTGGAGCGCCCGATAAGTACGCAGTATTTT | CASSLERPISTQYF
TRBJ2-1 | NA | many | TRBV14 | TGTGCCAGCAGCGGACATCAGACTATTAAGCAGTTCTTC | CASSGHQTIKQFF
TRBJ2-5 | TRBD1 | few | TRBV11-2 | TGTGCCAGCAGCTACACAGGGGGAGAGACCCAGTACTTC | CASSYTGGETQYF
TRBJ1-5 | NA | NA | TRBV19 | TGTGCCAGTAGTATGATTACGGTCCAGCCCCAGCATTTT | CASSMITVQPQHF
TRBJ2-3 | TRBD1 | many | TRBV7-9 | TGTGCCAGCAGGGGGACAGGGTCGACAGATACGCAGTATTTT | CASRGTGSTDTQYF
TRBJ1-6 | NA | many | TRBV2 | TGTGCCAGCAGTGACCCGCTACAAAGCTCCTATAATTCACCCCTCCACTTT | CASSDPLQSSYNSPLHF
TRBJ1-5 | NA | many | TRBV2 | TGTGCCAGCAGTGAAGCTATGAGCAATCAGCCCCAGCATTTT | CASSEAMSNQPQHF
TRBJ2-1 | TRBD2 | many | TRBV7-9 | TGTGTCCTGGGCGGGAGTAGTAACAATGAGCAGTTCTTC | CVLGGSSNNEQFF
TRBJ2-3 | NA | many | TRBV24-1 | TGTGCCACCAAGGCCCGTACGGCAGATACGCAGTATTTT | CATKARTADTQYF
TRBJ2-1 | NA | NA | TRBV15 | TGTGCCGCCGCGACGGGAGTGTCTCACAATGAGCAGTTCTTC | CAAATGVSHNEQFF
TRBJ2-7 | NA | few | TRBV7-6 | TGTGCCAGCAGCCGGGCGGGACGGGGGACCTACGAGCAGTACTTC | CASSRAGRGTYEQYF
TRBJ1-1 | NA | medium-sized | TRBV29-1 | TGCAGCGTTGAAATTGGGGGGTGGGGAACTGAAGCTTTCTTT | CSVEIGGWGTEAFF
TRBJ2-1 | NA | many | TRBV6-2/TRBV6-3 | TGTGCCAGCAGCCCTAACAGGGTTCTTGAGCAGTTCTTC | CASSPNRVLEQFF
TRBJ2-3 | NA | many | TRBV25-1 | TGTGCCAGCAGTGAATTGCGTGATACGCAGTATTTT | CASSELRDTQYF
TRBJ2-7 | TRBD1 | few | TRBV12-3/TRBV12-4 | TGTGCCAGCAGCCCCCGTTGGGACAGGGGATACGAGCAGTACTTC | CASSPRWDRGYEQYF
TRBJ1-5 | NA | many | TRBV20-1 | TGCAGTGCTAGAGATTGGGATCAGCCCCAGCATTTT | CSARDWDQPQHF
TRBJ2-1 | NA | NA | TRBV9 | TGTTCCAGCAGCGTAGACGGGAGACGTAATGAGCAGTTCTTC | CSSSVDGRRNEQFF
TRBJ1-1 | NA | many | TRBV6-2/TRBV6-3 | TGTGCCAGCAATGCGAATCCTGACAGGAGCACTGAAGCTTTCTTT | CASNANPDRSTEAFF
TRBJ1-1 | NA | many | TRBV5-1 | TGCGCCAGCAGCTGGACGGGTGACTGGGCTGAAGCTTTCTTT | CASSWTGDWAEAFF
TRBJ2-1 | NA | many | TRBV10-2 | TGCGCCAGCAGTGATATGGTGGAGGAGCAGTTCTTC | CASSDMVEEQFF
TRBJ1-3 | NA | many | TRBV28 | TGTGCCAGCAGCGGCTACTCTGGAAACACCATATATTTT | CASSGYSGNTIYF
TRBJ2-2 | NA | many | TRBV30 | TGTGCCTGGAGGCGATTGCTGAACACCGGGGAGCTGTTTTTT | CAWRRLLNTGELFF
TRBJ2-7 | NA | many | TRBV7-9 | TGTGCCAGCAGCTTAGAGTTCGGCAGGGACGAGCAGTACTTC | CASSLEFGRDEQYF
TRBJ2-1 | TRBD1 | many | TRBV19 | TGTGCCAGTAGTTGGACAGGGGAGGGGTCCTACAATGAGCAGTTCTTC | CASSWTGEGSYNEQFF
TRBJ2-2 | TRBD1 | many | TRBV7-3 | TGTGCCAGCAGCCAGCCGGGACAGGGGGACACCGGGGAGCTGTTTTTT | CASSQPGQGDTGELFF
TRBJ2-5 | NA | many | TRBV11-2 | TGTGCCAGCAGCTTAGATGAGGCTTTCCAGTACTTC | CASSLDEAFQYF
TRBJ2-7 | NA | NA | TRBV9 | TGTGTCAGCAGCGTAGGGGGGATAGCATACGAGCAGTACTTC | CVSSVGGIAYEQYF
TRBJ2-5 | NA | many | TRBV7-9 | TGTGCCAGCAGCCCCCCCTGGGGAGAGACCCAGTACTTC | CASSPPWGETQYF
TRBJ2-5 | NA | many | TRBV11-2 | TGTGCCAGCAGCTTAGCGGAGCGGCAAACCCAGTACTTC | CASSLAERQTQYF
TRBJ2-1 | NA | many | TRBV29-1 | TGCAGCGTTGTTGAGGGGGGGGCCTACAATGAGCAGTTCTTC | CSVVEGGAYNEQFF
TRBJ1-1 | NA | many | TRBV29-1 | TGCAGCGTTGTTGGCAGGGCGCACACTGAAGCTTTCTTT | CSVVGRAHTEAFF
TRBJ2-3 | NA | few | TRBV11-2 | TGTGCCAGCAGCTTAGACGGTAGCGGCACAGATACGCAGTATTTT | CASSLDGSGTDTQYF